The rows below give T cell receptor beta chains drawn from one sample of a study of cytomegalovirus exposure and HLA in healthy donors. Profiling relied on immunoSEQ multiplex PCR, and the TCRdb table lists in-frame clones only, not all of them. The sample has roughly 170,000 clones; about 80% are singletons. Sequencing was done on a sample of PBMCs. The source of these receptors is a woman younger than 45 in good health and CMV-seropositive. The CDR3 runs from the conserved cysteine through the conserved F or W. D genes are given only for firm matches. Size values are once, few and many counts, or a class for expanded clones, and some rows have none.

cdr3_length: 13; v_call: TRBV29-1; d_call: -; j_call: TRBJ1-2; clone_size: -; cdr3_aa: CSVEVVRGSGYTF; cdr3_nt: TGCAGCGTTGAAGTTGTAAGAGGGTCGGGCTACACCTTC
cdr3_length: 13; v_call: TRBV5-1; d_call: TRBD2; j_call: TRBJ2-7; clone_size: few; cdr3_aa: CASSAGDSYEQYF; cdr3_nt: TGCGCCAGCAGTGCGGGAGACTCCTACGAGCAGTACTTC
cdr3_length: 15; v_call: TRBV10-3; d_call: TRBD1; j_call: TRBJ1-1; clone_size: -; cdr3_aa: CAISESRQGNTEAFF; cdr3_nt: TGTGCCATCAGTGAGTCGCGACAGGGGAACACTGAAGCTTTCTTT
cdr3_length: 19; v_call: TRBV5-1; d_call: TRBD1; j_call: TRBJ2-6; clone_size: -; cdr3_aa: CASSSTGASAFPGANVLTF; cdr3_nt: TGCGCCAGCAGTTCTACAGGGGCTTCAGCCTTCCCTGGGGCCAACGTCCTGACTTTC
cdr3_length: 14; v_call: TRBV6-5; d_call: -; j_call: TRBJ1-5; clone_size: -; cdr3_aa: CASTPEGALGPQHF; cdr3_nt: TGTGCCAGCACTCCGGAGGGAGCCCTGGGGCCCCAGCATTTT
cdr3_length: 12; v_call: TRBV7-9; d_call: -; j_call: TRBJ1-2; clone_size: -; cdr3_aa: CASSLSPVGYTF; cdr3_nt: TGTGCCAGCAGCTTATCTCCAGTCGGCTACACCTTC
cdr3_length: 15; v_call: TRBV5-5; d_call: TRBD2; j_call: TRBJ2-5; clone_size: -; cdr3_aa: CASATSVRSQETQYF; cdr3_nt: TGTGCCAGCGCGACTAGCGTAAGATCCCAAGAGACCCAGTACTTC
cdr3_length: 14; v_call: TRBV5-1; d_call: -; j_call: TRBJ1-1; clone_size: -; cdr3_aa: CASSLAREATEAFF; cdr3_nt: TGCGCCAGCAGCTTGGCCAGGGAAGCGACTGAAGCTTTCTTT
cdr3_length: 19; v_call: TRBV7-9; d_call: TRBD1; j_call: TRBJ1-4; clone_size: -; cdr3_aa: CASSWRGGTGPATNEKLFF; cdr3_nt: TGTGCCAGCAGCTGGCGAGGGGGGACAGGGCCTGCAACTAATGAAAAACTGTTTTTT
cdr3_length: 16; v_call: TRBV13; d_call: TRBD2; j_call: TRBJ2-2; clone_size: -; cdr3_aa: CASSYSSGSNTGELFF; cdr3_nt: TGTGCCAGCAGTTATTCTAGCGGATCGAACACCGGGGAGCTGTTTTTT
cdr3_length: 14; v_call: TRBV28; d_call: TRBD1; j_call: TRBJ2-7; clone_size: -; cdr3_aa: CASTIQGSAYEQYF; cdr3_nt: TGTGCCAGCACTATACAGGGGTCCGCCTACGAGCAGTACTTC
cdr3_length: 17; v_call: TRBV28; d_call: TRBD2; j_call: TRBJ2-2; clone_size: -; cdr3_aa: CASSRAGGRADAGELFF; cdr3_nt: TGTGCCAGCAGCCGAGCGGGAGGGCGGGCTGACGCCGGGGAGCTGTTTTTT
cdr3_length: 13; v_call: TRBV10-1; d_call: -; j_call: TRBJ2-5; clone_size: -; cdr3_aa: CASSDRLQETQYF; cdr3_nt: TGCGCCAGCAGTGACAGGCTCCAAGAGACCCAGTACTTC
cdr3_length: 16; v_call: TRBV5-1; d_call: -; j_call: TRBJ1-3; clone_size: -; cdr3_aa: CASSLEGGSTGNTIYF; cdr3_nt: TGCGCCAGCAGCTTGGAAGGGGGATCGACTGGAAACACCATATATTTT
cdr3_length: 12; v_call: TRBV28; d_call: -; j_call: TRBJ1-2; clone_size: -; cdr3_aa: CASGGTNYGYTF; cdr3_nt: TGTGCCAGCGGGGGGACTAACTATGGCTACACCTTC
cdr3_length: 15; v_call: TRBV27; d_call: TRBD2; j_call: TRBJ2-7; clone_size: -; cdr3_aa: CASSLLAGVSYEQYF; cdr3_nt: TGTGCCAGCAGCCTCCTAGCGGGGGTTTCCTACGAGCAGTACTTC
cdr3_length: 13; v_call: TRBV11-2; d_call: -; j_call: TRBJ2-1; clone_size: -; cdr3_aa: CASSPTPYNEQFF; cdr3_nt: TGTGCCAGCAGCCCAACTCCCTACAATGAGCAGTTCTTC
cdr3_length: 19; v_call: TRBV7-2; d_call: -; j_call: TRBJ2-2; clone_size: -; cdr3_aa: CASSAQGGRGSGGTGELFF; cdr3_nt: TGTGCCAGCAGCGCCCAGGGGGGTCGCGGGTCTGGGGGCACCGGGGAGCTGTTTTTT
cdr3_length: 15; v_call: TRBV5-5; d_call: -; j_call: TRBJ1-3; clone_size: -; cdr3_aa: CASSPDRSSGNTIYF; cdr3_nt: TGTGCCAGCAGCCCAGACAGGAGCTCTGGAAACACCATATATTTT
cdr3_length: 17; v_call: TRBV5-1; d_call: TRBD1; j_call: TRBJ2-2; clone_size: -; cdr3_aa: CASSYYRGRMNTGELFF; cdr3_nt: TGCGCCAGCAGCTATTACAGGGGGCGGATGAACACCGGGGAGCTGTTTTTT
cdr3_length: 15; v_call: TRBV7-2; d_call: -; j_call: TRBJ1-5; clone_size: -; cdr3_aa: CASVQAGGSNQPQHF; cdr3_nt: TGTGCCAGCGTACAAGCGGGGGGGAGCAATCAGCCCCAGCATTTT
cdr3_length: 15; v_call: TRBV29-1; d_call: TRBD1; j_call: TRBJ2-3; clone_size: -; cdr3_aa: CSVIMGPTGVNTQYF; cdr3_nt: TGCAGCGTGATAATGGGTCCTACAGGGGTAAATACGCAGTATTTT
cdr3_length: 15; v_call: TRBV27; d_call: TRBD1; j_call: TRBJ2-7; clone_size: -; cdr3_aa: CASTKTDRGAYEQYF; cdr3_nt: TGTGCCAGCACTAAAACGGACAGGGGAGCCTACGAGCAGTACTTC
cdr3_length: 15; v_call: TRBV5-1; d_call: -; j_call: TRBJ2-5; clone_size: -; cdr3_aa: CASSLLTGGEETQYF; cdr3_nt: TGCGCCAGCAGCTTACTAACAGGGGGGGAAGAGACCCAGTACTTC
cdr3_length: 15; v_call: TRBV5-4; d_call: TRBD1; j_call: TRBJ2-3; clone_size: -; cdr3_aa: CASSRQGAGTDTQYF; cdr3_nt: TGTGCCAGCAGTCGACAGGGGGCAGGCACAGATACGCAGTATTTT
cdr3_length: 13; v_call: TRBV7-9; d_call: -; j_call: TRBJ1-2; clone_size: -; cdr3_aa: CASSLVSGGGYTF; cdr3_nt: TGTGCCAGCAGCTTAGTTTCCGGGGGAGGCTACACCTTC
cdr3_length: 15; v_call: TRBV28; d_call: TRBD2; j_call: TRBJ2-7; clone_size: -; cdr3_aa: CASSTPAGGPYEQYF; cdr3_nt: TGTGCCAGCAGCACCCCAGCGGGAGGGCCCTACGAGCAGTACTTC
cdr3_length: 15; v_call: TRBV6-5; d_call: TRBD2; j_call: TRBJ2-7; clone_size: -; cdr3_aa: CASSYSPGGSYEQYF; cdr3_nt: TGTGCCAGCAGTTACTCCCCGGGGGGGTCCTACGAGCAGTACTTC
cdr3_length: 12; v_call: TRBV5-6; d_call: TRBD1; j_call: TRBJ2-1; clone_size: -; cdr3_aa: CASTRGGYEQFF; cdr3_nt: TGTGCCAGCACTCGAGGGGGCTATGAGCAGTTCTTC
cdr3_length: 16; v_call: TRBV25-1; d_call: TRBD2; j_call: TRBJ2-3; clone_size: -; cdr3_aa: CASSVLAGGFTDTQYF; cdr3_nt: TGTGCCAGCAGTGTACTAGCGGGAGGGTTCACAGATACGCAGTATTTT
cdr3_length: 19; v_call: TRBV10-2; d_call: -; j_call: TRBJ2-1; clone_size: -; cdr3_aa: CASPSRGPWKGTTNNEQFF; cdr3_nt: TGCGCCAGCCCAAGTCGGGGTCCCTGGAAGGGAACGACCAACAATGAGCAGTTCTTC
cdr3_length: 15; v_call: TRBV4-2; d_call: TRBD1; j_call: TRBJ2-7; clone_size: -; cdr3_aa: CASSQVAGQGAEQYF; cdr3_nt: TGTGCCAGCAGCCAAGTTGCGGGACAGGGCGCCGAGCAGTACTTC
cdr3_length: 14; v_call: TRBV28; d_call: -; j_call: TRBJ2-2; clone_size: -; cdr3_aa: CASSLLYNTGELFF; cdr3_nt: TGTGCCAGCAGTCTACTTTATAACACCGGGGAGCTGTTTTTT
cdr3_length: 13; v_call: TRBV18; d_call: -; j_call: TRBJ1-1; clone_size: -; cdr3_aa: CASSPEVNTEAFF; cdr3_nt: TGTGCCAGCTCACCTGAGGTGAACACTGAAGCTTTCTTT
cdr3_length: 16; v_call: TRBV6-1; d_call: TRBD1; j_call: TRBJ1-4; clone_size: -; cdr3_aa: CASSEVRGTADEKLFF; cdr3_nt: TGTGCCAGCAGTGAAGTAAGGGGGACAGCGGATGAAAAACTGTTTTTT
cdr3_length: 14; v_call: TRBV7-9; d_call: TRBD2; j_call: TRBJ2-5; clone_size: -; cdr3_aa: CASSSGLEQETQYF; cdr3_nt: TGTGCCAGCAGCAGTGGACTAGAGCAAGAGACCCAGTACTTC
cdr3_length: 16; v_call: TRBV28; d_call: -; j_call: TRBJ2-7; clone_size: -; cdr3_aa: CASSLPPFGGGYEQYF; cdr3_nt: TGTGCCAGCAGTTTGCCCCCATTTGGGGGAGGCTACGAGCAGTACTTC
cdr3_length: 15; v_call: TRBV5-1; d_call: -; j_call: TRBJ1-3; clone_size: -; cdr3_aa: CASSLYQGSGNTIYF; cdr3_nt: TGCGCCAGCAGCTTGTACCAGGGTTCGGGAAACACCATATATTTT
cdr3_length: 16; v_call: TRBV6-1; d_call: TRBD2; j_call: TRBJ2-1; clone_size: -; cdr3_aa: CASSVPGTSGLYEQFF; cdr3_nt: TGTGCCAGCAGTGTACCCGGGACTAGCGGTTTATATGAGCAGTTCTTC
cdr3_length: 16; v_call: TRBV5-1; d_call: -; j_call: TRBJ2-7; clone_size: -; cdr3_aa: CASSPEQTAAFYEQYF; cdr3_nt: TGCGCCAGCAGCCCAGAGCAGACAGCAGCGTTCTACGAGCAGTACTTC
cdr3_length: 14; v_call: TRBV7-9; d_call: TRBD1; j_call: TRBJ2-7; clone_size: -; cdr3_aa: CASSFGTGGYEQYF; cdr3_nt: TGTGCCAGCAGCTTCGGGACAGGGGGCTACGAGCAGTACTTC
cdr3_length: 18; v_call: TRBV5-1; d_call: TRBD1; j_call: TRBJ2-1; clone_size: -; cdr3_aa: CASSRGTGAISSYNEQFF; cdr3_nt: TGCGCCAGCAGCAGGGGGACAGGGGCGATAAGCTCCTACAATGAGCAGTTCTTC
cdr3_length: 16; v_call: TRBV7-2; d_call: TRBD2; j_call: TRBJ2-3; clone_size: -; cdr3_aa: CASSLVSGRATDTQYF; cdr3_nt: TGTGCCAGCAGCTTAGTAAGCGGGAGGGCCACAGATACGCAGTATTTT
cdr3_length: 15; v_call: TRBV7-8; d_call: TRBD2; j_call: TRBJ2-3; clone_size: -; cdr3_aa: CASSLAGGPTDTQYF; cdr3_nt: TGTGCCAGCAGCTTAGCGGGAGGGCCCACAGATACGCAGTATTTT
cdr3_length: 15; v_call: TRBV2; d_call: TRBD1; j_call: TRBJ1-1; clone_size: -; cdr3_aa: CASSPRRTGNTEAFF; cdr3_nt: TGTGCCAGCAGTCCCCGCCGGACAGGGAACACTGAAGCTTTCTTT
cdr3_length: 11; v_call: TRBV30; d_call: -; j_call: TRBJ2-3; clone_size: few; cdr3_aa: CALEVGGTQYF; cdr3_nt: TGTGCCTTAGAAGTGGGGGGTACGCAGTATTTT
cdr3_length: 11; v_call: TRBV19; d_call: -; j_call: TRBJ2-5; clone_size: -; cdr3_aa: CASGVQETQYF; cdr3_nt: TGTGCCAGCGGGGTCCAAGAGACCCAGTACTTC
cdr3_length: 12; v_call: TRBV7-8; d_call: -; j_call: TRBJ2-2; clone_size: -; cdr3_aa: CASARDTGELFF; cdr3_nt: TGTGCCAGCGCCCGGGACACCGGGGAGCTGTTTTTT
cdr3_length: 17; v_call: TRBV5-1; d_call: -; j_call: TRBJ1-3; clone_size: -; cdr3_aa: CASRPALQDYSGNTIYF; cdr3_nt: TGCGCCAGCAGGCCTGCCCTACAGGACTATTCTGGAAACACCATATATTTT
cdr3_length: 17; v_call: TRBV5-1; d_call: TRBD2; j_call: TRBJ2-1; clone_size: -; cdr3_aa: CASSPFHGTSGSNEQFF; cdr3_nt: TGCGCCAGCAGCCCTTTCCACGGGACTAGCGGGAGCAATGAGCAGTTCTTC
cdr3_length: 14; v_call: TRBV4-1; d_call: TRBD1; j_call: TRBJ2-7; clone_size: once; cdr3_aa: CASGTLTGTGEQYF; cdr3_nt: TGCGCCAGCGGAACATTGACAGGGACGGGTGAGCAGTACTTC
cdr3_length: 15; v_call: TRBV6-6; d_call: -; j_call: TRBJ1-5; clone_size: -; cdr3_aa: CASRVDKDSNQPQHF; cdr3_nt: TGTGCCAGCAGAGTCGACAAGGATAGCAATCAGCCCCAGCATTTT